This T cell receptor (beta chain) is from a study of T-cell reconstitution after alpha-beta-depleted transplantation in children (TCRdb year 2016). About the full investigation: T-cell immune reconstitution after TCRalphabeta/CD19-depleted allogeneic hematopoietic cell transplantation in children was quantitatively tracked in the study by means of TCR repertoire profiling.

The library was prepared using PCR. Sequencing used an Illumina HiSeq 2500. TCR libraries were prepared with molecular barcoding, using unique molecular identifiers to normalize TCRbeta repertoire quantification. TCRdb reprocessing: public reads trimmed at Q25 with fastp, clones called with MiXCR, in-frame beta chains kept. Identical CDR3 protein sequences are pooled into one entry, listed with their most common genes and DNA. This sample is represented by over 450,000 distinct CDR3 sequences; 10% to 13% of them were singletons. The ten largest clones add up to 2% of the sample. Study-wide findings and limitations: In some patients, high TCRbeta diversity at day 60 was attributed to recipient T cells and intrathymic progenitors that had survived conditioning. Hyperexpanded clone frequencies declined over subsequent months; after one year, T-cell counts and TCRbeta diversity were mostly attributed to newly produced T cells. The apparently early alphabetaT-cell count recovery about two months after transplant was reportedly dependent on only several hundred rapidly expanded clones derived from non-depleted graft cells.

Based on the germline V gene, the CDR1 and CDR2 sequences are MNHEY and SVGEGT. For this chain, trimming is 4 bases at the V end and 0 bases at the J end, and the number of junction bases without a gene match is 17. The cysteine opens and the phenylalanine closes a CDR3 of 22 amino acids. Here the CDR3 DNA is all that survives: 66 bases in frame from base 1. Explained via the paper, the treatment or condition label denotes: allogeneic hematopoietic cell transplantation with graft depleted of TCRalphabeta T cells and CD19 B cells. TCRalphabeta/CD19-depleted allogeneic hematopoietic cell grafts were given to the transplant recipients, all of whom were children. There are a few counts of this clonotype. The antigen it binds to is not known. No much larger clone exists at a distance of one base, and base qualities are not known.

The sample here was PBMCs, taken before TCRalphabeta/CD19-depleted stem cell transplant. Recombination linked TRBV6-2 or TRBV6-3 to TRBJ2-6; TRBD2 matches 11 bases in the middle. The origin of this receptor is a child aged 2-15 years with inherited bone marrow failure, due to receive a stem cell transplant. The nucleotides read TGTGCCAGCAGTTCCTGGCTAGGGGTGACTAGCGGGAAGTACTCTGGGGCCAACGTCCTGACTTTC. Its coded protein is CASSSWLGVTSGKYSGANVLTF.